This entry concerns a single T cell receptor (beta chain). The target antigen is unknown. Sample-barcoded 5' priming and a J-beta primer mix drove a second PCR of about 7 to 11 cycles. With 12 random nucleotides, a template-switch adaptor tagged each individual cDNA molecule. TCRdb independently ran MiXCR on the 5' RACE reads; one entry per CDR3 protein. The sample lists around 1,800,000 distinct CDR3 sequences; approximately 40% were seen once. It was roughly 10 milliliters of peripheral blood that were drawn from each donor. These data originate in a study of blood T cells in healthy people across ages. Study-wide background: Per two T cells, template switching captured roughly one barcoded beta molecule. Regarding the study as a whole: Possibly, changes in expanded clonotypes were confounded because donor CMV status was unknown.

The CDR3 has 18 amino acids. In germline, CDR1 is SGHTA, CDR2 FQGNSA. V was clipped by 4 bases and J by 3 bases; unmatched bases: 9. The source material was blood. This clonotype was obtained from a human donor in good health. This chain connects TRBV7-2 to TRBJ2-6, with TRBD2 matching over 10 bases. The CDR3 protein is CASSSLAGTSGGANVLTF. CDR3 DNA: TGTGCCAGCAGCTCACTAGCGGGGACTTCCGGTGGGGCCAACGTCCTGACTTTC.